These T cell receptor beta chains were read from a single sample in a study of blood T cell repertoires in COVID-19. TCRdb's table, derived via immunoSEQ multiplex PCR, lists solely in-frame clones and lacks some. Altogether under 450,000 clones are present, more than 75% being singletons, with the ten largest covering more than 1%. Sample: peripheral blood. The receptors originated from a human donor with acute or convalescent COVID-19. The donor label of this sample is uncertain. Each CDR3 is given with its conserved first and last residue. Each record gives: clone size, V gene, CDR3 length, D gene, J gene, CDR3 protein, CDR3 DNA. The D gene is left open where the match is weak. Where a row states a size, it is once, few, many or the class of an expanded clone; other rows omit it.

NA,TRBV5-1,13,NA,TRBJ1-1,CASSGGSWDEAFF,TGCGCCAGCAGCGGAGGGAGCTGGGATGAAGCTTTCTTT
NA,TRBV10-1,21,TRBD2,TRBJ2-7,CASSNNPTSGGNLFPSYEQYF,TGCGCCAGCAGTAATAATCCTACTAGCGGGGGAAACCTCTTCCCCTCCTACGAGCAGTACTTC
NA,TRBV7-2,15,NA,TRBJ1-4,CASSLAFREGEKLFF,TGTGCCAGCAGCTTAGCCTTCAGGGAGGGGGAAAAACTGTTTTTT
NA,TRBV5-1,12,TRBD1,TRBJ1-2,CASSATGNGYTF,TGCGCCAGCAGCGCGACAGGGAATGGCTACACCTTC
NA,TRBV7-8,14,NA,TRBJ1-2,CASSSLRGAGGYTF,TGTGCCAGCAGCTCCTTGCGGGGGGCGGGTGGCTACACCTTC
NA,TRBV10-1,17,TRBD1,TRBJ1-3,CASSDPGQGASGNTIYF,TGCGCCAGCAGCGACCCGGGACAGGGGGCTTCTGGAAACACCATATATTTT
NA,TRBV28,16,TRBD1,TRBJ1-2,CASSLVAGQINYGYTF,TGTGCCAGCAGTTTAGTAGCGGGACAGATTAACTATGGCTACACCTTC
few,TRBV5-5,19,TRBD1,TRBJ2-6,CASSLLRDRGFSGANVLTF,TGTGCCAGCAGCTTACTCCGGGACAGGGGCTTCTCTGGGGCCAACGTCCTGACTTTC
NA,TRBV6-1,16,TRBD2,TRBJ2-3,CASSERGSGAPDTQYF,TGTGCCAGCAGTGAAAGGGGTAGCGGGGCTCCGGATACGCAGTATTTT
few,TRBV28,16,TRBD1,TRBJ1-2,CASSLWRQGVSYGYTF,TGTGCCAGCAGTTTATGGCGGCAGGGGGTTAGCTATGGCTACACCTTC
once,TRBV27,16,TRBD1,TRBJ2-1,CASRPETGGRRNEQFF,TGTGCCAGCAGGCCGGAAACAGGGGGCCGGCGCAATGAGCAGTTCTTC
once,TRBV6-4,13,NA,TRBJ1-1,CASSGRTGTEAFF,TGTGCCAGCAGTGGGCGGACTGGAACTGAAGCTTTCTTT
NA,TRBV29-1,13,NA,TRBJ1-2,CSVKGTGIYGYTF,TGCAGCGTGAAGGGCACAGGGATCTACGGCTACACCTTC
NA,TRBV7-8,16,NA,TRBJ2-7,CASSFGDSRNSYEQYF,TGTGCCAGCAGCTTTGGCGACAGCAGAAACTCCTACGAGCAGTACTTC
few,TRBV7-6,15,NA,TRBJ2-7,CASSQSPGLGLEQYF,TGTGCCAGCAGTCAATCACCGGGACTGGGTTTGGAGCAGTACTTC
NA,TRBV6-5,16,TRBD1,TRBJ1-6,CASSFLRDSGNSPLHF,TGTGCCAGCAGTTTCCTCCGGGACAGTGGAAATTCACCCCTCCACTTT
few,TRBV5-1,14,NA,TRBJ1-2,CASSLQPRQGGYTF,TGCGCCAGCAGCCTCCAACCCCGCCAGGGTGGCTACACCTTC
few,TRBV12-3/TRBV12-4,13,NA,TRBJ1-5,CASSEQGNQPQHF,TGTGCCAGCAGTGAACAGGGCAATCAGCCCCAGCATTTT
NA,TRBV28,14,TRBD1,TRBJ1-1,CASSPRTGVTEAFF,TGTGCCAGCAGTCCCCGGACAGGGGTCACTGAAGCTTTCTTT
NA,TRBV7-2,16,NA,TRBJ1-1,CASRERGRVGVTEAFF,TGTGCCAGCAGGGAAAGGGGCCGCGTAGGGGTAACTGAAGCTTTCTTT
NA,TRBV12-3/TRBV12-4,13,TRBD1,TRBJ1-5,CASTQGAYQPQHF,TGTGCCAGCACTCAGGGGGCCTATCAGCCCCAGCATTTT
NA,TRBV27,17,TRBD2,TRBJ2-7,CASRPTGGRLTSYEQYF,TGTGCCAGCAGACCCACGGGGGGTCGCTTGACATCCTACGAGCAGTACTTC
NA,TRBV6-5,13,NA,TRBJ1-1,CASSTRGMTEAFF,TGTGCCAGCAGTACAAGGGGGATGACAGAAGCTTTCTTT
few,TRBV30,13,NA,TRBJ2-2,CAWAKSLTGELFF,TGTGCCTGGGCGAAGAGCCTCACCGGGGAGCTGTTTTTT
NA,TRBV6-1,18,NA,TRBJ2-3,CASSEAIGGLPTTDTQYF,TGTGCCAGCAGTGAAGCGATTGGAGGACTACCAACCACAGATACGCAGTATTTT
NA,TRBV4-2,16,TRBD1,TRBJ1-1,CASSQDTRTGRLEAFF,TGTGCCAGCAGCCAAGATACCCGGACAGGGAGACTTGAAGCTTTCTTT
few,TRBV3-1/TRBV3-2,12,NA,TRBJ1-1,CASSRTDTEAFF,TGTGCCAGCAGCCGGACAGACACTGAAGCTTTCTTT
NA,TRBV19,15,TRBD2,TRBJ2-5,CASSALSGAAETQYF,TGTGCCAGTAGTGCCCTTAGCGGGGCCGCAGAGACCCAGTACTTC
NA,TRBV4-1,17,NA,TRBJ1-4,CASSPTWGGLTNEKLFF,TGCGCCAGCAGCCCTACATGGGGCGGCTTAACTAATGAAAAACTGTTTTTT
NA,TRBV7-9,14,NA,TRBJ2-5,CASSLGGLSDTQYF,TGTGCCAGCAGCTTAGGGGGGCTGTCAGATACCCAGTACTTC
NA,TRBV11-2,15,NA,TRBJ2-5,CASSLMLYSQETQYF,TGTGCCAGCAGCTTAATGCTTTACAGCCAAGAGACCCAGTACTTC
NA,TRBV5-1,14,TRBD2,TRBJ2-7,CASSLGTSGYEQYF,TGCGCCAGCAGCTTGGGGACTAGCGGATACGAGCAGTACTTC
NA,TRBV6-5,13,NA,TRBJ2-1,CASRLDSYNEQFF,TGTGCCAGCCGACTAGATTCCTACAATGAGCAGTTCTTC
NA,TRBV14,14,TRBD2,TRBJ2-1,CASSPLTSTNEQFF,TGTGCCAGCAGCCCGTTGACTAGCACCAATGAGCAGTTCTTC
many,TRBV12-3/TRBV12-4,13,NA,TRBJ1-4,CASSLYEQDRLFF,TGTGCCAGCAGTTTATATGAACAGGACCGACTGTTTTTT
NA,TRBV5-1,14,NA,TRBJ1-2,CASSSLMREDGYTF,TGCGCCAGCAGCTCCCTTATGCGGGAGGACGGCTACACCTTC
NA,TRBV30,12,NA,TRBJ1-2,CAWSFGYYGYTF,TGTGCCTGGAGTTTCGGGTACTATGGCTACACCTTC
NA,TRBV11-2,16,NA,TRBJ1-1,CASSPSRVGLNTEAFF,TGTGCCAGCAGCCCGTCTAGGGTGGGGCTTAACACTGAAGCTTTCTTT
NA,TRBV19,11,NA,TRBJ1-2,CASNAGSSYTF,TGTGCCAGTAACGCGGGGAGTAGCTACACCTTC
NA,TRBV4-2,15,NA,TRBJ1-2,CASSQDIGASYGYTF,TGTGCCAGCAGCCAAGATATTGGGGCTTCCTATGGCTACACCTTC
NA,TRBV4-1,14,NA,TRBJ2-2,CASSQALNTGELFF,TGCGCCAGCAGCCAAGCCCTAAACACCGGGGAGCTGTTTTTT
NA,TRBV19,18,NA,TRBJ2-6,CASSLQTQLTSGANVLTF,TGTGCCAGTAGTCTCCAGACACAATTAACCTCTGGGGCCAACGTCCTGACTTTC
NA,TRBV7-2,13,NA,TRBJ2-1,CASSETRKNEQFF,TGTGCCAGCAGCGAGACTAGGAAGAATGAGCAGTTCTTC
NA,TRBV28,16,TRBD2,TRBJ2-3,CASSFWGRETGDTQYF,TGTGCCAGCAGTTTCTGGGGGAGGGAAACGGGGGATACGCAGTATTTT
NA,TRBV24-1,21,NA,TRBJ1-1,CATSDWEAGPAPTPQNTEAFF,TGTGCCACCAGTGATTGGGAGGCAGGACCTGCCCCCACACCCCAGAACACTGAAGCTTTCTTT
NA,TRBV28,15,TRBD1,TRBJ1-2,CASSLTTGTGYGYTF,TGTGCCAGCAGTTTAACCACCGGGACAGGCTATGGCTACACCTTC
NA,TRBV7-7,15,TRBD2,TRBJ2-3,CASSLTSGTTDTQYF,TGTGCCAGCAGCCTGACTAGCGGAACCACAGATACGCAGTATTTT
NA,TRBV6-1,17,TRBD2,TRBJ2-5,CASSEGLAGGPGETQYF,TGTGCCAGCAGTGAAGGGCTAGCGGGGGGGCCTGGAGAGACCCAGTACTTC
NA,TRBV27,16,NA,TRBJ1-1,CASSLLGGGLNTEAFF,TGTGCCAGCAGTTTATTGGGGGGGGGTTTGAACACTGAAGCTTTCTTT
once,TRBV18,12,NA,TRBJ2-3,CASSPGPDTQYF,TGTGCCAGCTCACCCGGTCCAGATACGCAGTATTTT
few,TRBV14,14,TRBD1,TRBJ2-5,CASSQDLRGETQYF,TGTGCCAGCAGCCAAGATCTCAGGGGGGAGACCCAGTACTTC
NA,TRBV6-9,14,NA,TRBJ2-1,CASIGHRSYNEQFF,TGTGCCAGCATCGGACACCGCTCCTACAATGAGCAGTTCTTC
NA,TRBV30,13,TRBD1,TRBJ1-1,CAWHRGLGTEAFF,TGTGCCTGGCACAGGGGGCTAGGGACTGAAGCTTTCTTT
once,TRBV3-1/TRBV3-2,17,TRBD1,TRBJ1-3,CASSQGPGQYSGNTIYF,TGTGCCAGCAGCCAGGGTCCGGGACAGTACTCTGGAAACACCATATATTTT
few,TRBV6-5,13,NA,TRBJ1-1,CASRQDSNREAFF,TGTGCCAGCAGACAGGACAGTAACCGTGAAGCTTTCTTT
NA,TRBV29-1,12,NA,TRBJ2-5,CSVGGGGETQYF,TGCAGCGTTGGCGGGGGCGGGGAGACCCAGTACTTC
once,TRBV27,15,NA,TRBJ2-7,CASSSRLETEYEQYF,TGTGCCAGCAGTTCCCGACTAGAAACGGAATACGAGCAGTACTTC
NA,TRBV29-1,15,TRBD1,TRBJ1-1,CSAHPGQGMNTEAFF,TGCAGCGCGCACCCGGGACAGGGAATGAACACTGAAGCTTTCTTT
few,TRBV21-1,16,NA,TRBJ2-7,CASSKDVGTGYHEQYF,TGTGCCAGCAGCAAGGACGTGGGGACAGGGTACCACGAGCAGTACTTC